This T cell receptor beta chain appears in the sequencing data of a study of post-analysis software for immune sequencing data. On the study more broadly: Included courses were relapsing-remitting and secondary progressive multiple sclerosis; progressive-relapsing multiple sclerosis was also included. Study-level points and caveats: Significantly lower normalized Chao1 diversity was seen in multiple sclerosis patients than in controls. Controls showed lower frequencies than patients for five TRBV segments, and TRBV5-6, TRBV5-1 and TRBV20-1 were among these.

Unique molecular identifiers featured in each of the TCR beta cDNA libraries. MiXCR was run by TCRdb on the PCR reads, yielding one entry per CDR3 protein. The table shows about 190,000 distinct CDR3 sequences, with over 25% occurring only once. CDR3 length equals 14 residues. The V segment lost 5 bases and the J segment 3 bases; nucleotides outside the gene matches: 6. CDR1 is PRHDT and CDR2 is FYEKMQ in the germline V gene (reference sequence). Comments on this clonotype: Its antigen remains unidentified.

The clonotype was recovered from a girl under 18 with multiple sclerosis. Sequencing input: blood. The chain joins TRBV13 to TRBJ1-2, with 7 bases fitting TRBD1. DNA for the CDR3: TGTGCCAGCAGCGCTGGGACAGCCTACTATGGCTACACCTTC. This translates into CASSAGTAYYGYTF. The whole variable domain, remainder taken from reference TRBV13 and TRBJ1-2, is AAGVIQSPRHLIKEKRETATLKCYPIPRHDTVYWYQQGPGQDPQFLISFYEKMQSDKGSIPDRFSAQQFSDYHSELNMSSLELGDSALYFCASSAGTAYYGYTFGSGTRLTVV.